This record concerns one TCR beta chain sequence. The data were obtained in a study of Ad26.COV2.S vaccination and SARS-CoV-2 variants. The assay was immunoSEQ multiplex PCR, and TCRdb's table has in-frame clones only and misses some. The repertoire consists of about 680,000 clones, with around 92% occurring once and the leading ten covering roughly 1.5%. The CDR3 runs to 16 residues. V trimming: 1 base; J trimming: 0 bases; junction bases outside the gene matches: 6. Germline V gene data show CDR1 as GTSNPN and CDR2 as SVGIG (reference sequence). The sample's treatment: around 19 received Ad26.COV2.S at low or high dose, single or two shots; about 5 received placebo; per-sample allocation not given. On day 63 after the first injection, vaccine and placebo recipients gave samples.

The V gene is TRBV30, the J gene TRBJ1-1; 9 bases line up with TRBD1. The input for sequencing was peripheral blood, taken in a trial of Ad26.COV2.S vaccine versus placebo. The sequence derives from a person between 18 and 60 years old who received the Ad26.COV2.S COVID-19 vaccine or a placebo. CDR3 sequence: CAWSAEDRGLNTEAFF. CDR3 DNA sequence: TGTGCCTGGAGTGCGGAGGACAGGGGATTGAACACTGAAGCTTTCTTT.